Presented here are 23 T cell receptor beta chains from one specimen sequenced in a study of identical twins. TCRdb re-called the 5' RACE reads with MiXCR, one entry per CDR3 protein. The sample has just over 500,000 distinct CDR3 sequences, 22% seen once. The data also belong to a second study, concerning T cells expressing NK-cell markers.

The sequencing input was CD4+ T cells sorted from blood. The receptors were sampled from a woman between 18 and 29 years old in good health.

V usage is TRBV6-5 and J usage is TRBJ2-1; TRBD2 matches at 7 bases. The CDR3 runs to 15 residues. J lost 9 bases, V lost 4 bases, and 12 bases had no gene match. The germline CDR1 and CDR2 sequences are MNHEY and SVGAGI. CDR3 bases: TGTGCCAGCAGTTTCGGGACTAAACTGGCCGGTGAGCAGTTCTTC. It encodes CASSFGTKLAGEQFF.

This clonotype was recorded many times. In nucleotides, the CDR3 is TGTGCCAGCAGCTTACAGGCTCCTGGAGGCACCCTCCACTTT. Translating it yields CASSLQAPGGTLHF. J is TRBJ1-6 and V is TRBV5-6; tentatively, D is TRBD1 (5 bases). Germline V CDR1 and CDR2: SGHDT, YYEEEE. The CDR3 loop spans 14 amino acids. With 2 bases removed from V and 14 bases from J, the gap between germline ends came to 17 bases.

This clonotype occurred many times. This chain joins TRBV12-3 or TRBV12-4 and TRBJ2-1, with 10 bases aligning to TRBD2. CDR3 size: 14 residues. Losses at the gene ends were 5 bases for V and 7 bases for J; bases not matched to a gene: 5. CDR3 DNA sequence: TGTGCCAGCAGTAGCGGGGGGGCAATAAATGAGCAGTTCTTC. Translating gives CASSSGGAINEQFF.

The V call is TRBV10-1, the J call TRBJ2-3; the D gene is possibly TRBD1 (6 bases). CDR3 length: 13 residues. Trimming left V 6 bases short and J 2 bases short, with 9 bases between. The V gene's germline CDR1 is WNHNN and CDR2 SYGVQD (reference sequence). In nucleotides, the CDR3 is TGCGCCAGCAGCCCAGGGGACACAGATACGCAGTATTTT. Amino acids: CASSPGDTDTQYF.

In its sample, this clonotype was seen a few times. The chain has TRBV9 and TRBJ2-1; the D is unclear. This CDR3 is 15 amino acids long. The germline CDR1 and CDR2 sequences are SGDLS and YYNGEE. With 0 bases removed from V and 8 bases from J, the gap between germline ends came to 15 bases. The CDR3, as DNA: TGTGCCAGCAGCGTAGGACCCACGGCGCAATATGAGCAGTTCTTC. Residues: CASSVGPTAQYEQFF.

The sample holds a few counts of this clonotype. Here the CDR3 reads CSARSRGRETNEKLFF. The CDR3 DNA reads as TGCAGTGCTCGAAGCAGGGGAAGAGAAACTAATGAAAAACTGTTTTTT. The chain has TRBV20-1 and TRBJ1-4, with a weak D call TRBD1 (6 bases). V lost 5 bases and J lost 1, with 17 bases in between. Germline assignment: CDR1 DFQATT and CDR2 SNEGSKA (reference sequence). The CDR3 spans 16 residues.

In this sample, this clonotype turned up a few times. The V gene is TRBV7-9, the J gene TRBJ2-1; 12 nucleotides line up with TRBD1. The germline CDR1 and CDR2 sequences are SEHNR and FQNEAQ (reference sequence). The ends lost 6 bases at V and 7 bases at J; junction bases unmatched: 10. This CDR3 region has 16 residues. CDR3 DNA: TGTGCCAGCAGTCCTCCGTGGGGACAGGGGGCGAATGAGCAGTTCTTC. This encodes CASSPPWGQGANEQFF.

This clonotype was counted a few times. Written as DNA, the CDR3 is TGTGCCAGCAGGCGTTCAGCGGGGGTTGATACGCAGTATTTT. It yields the protein CASRRSAGVDTQYF. The V call is TRBV12-3 or TRBV12-4, the J call TRBJ2-3; 8 bases are a match to TRBD2. The ends lost 6 bases at V and 6 bases at J; junction bases unmatched: 8. The CDR3 covers 14 residues.

This clonotype has more than one count but fewer than ten. The CDR3 is CSAREPGEGRQPQHF. The CDR3 DNA follows: TGCAGTGCTAGAGAACCGGGCGAGGGACGGCAGCCCCAGCATTTT. The J gene is TRBJ1-5, the V gene TRBV20-1, with a weak D call TRBD1 (5 bases). This CDR3 is 15 amino acids long. The ends were cut back, 0 bases at V and 7 bases at J, with 16 bases in the middle. Looked up from germline, CDR1 is DFQATT and CDR2 is SNEGSKA (reference sequence).

This clonotype was counted between two and nine times. The J gene is TRBJ2-3, the V gene TRBV3-1, with 7 bases aligning to TRBD2. CDR3 length: 18 amino acids. Germline V gene sequence: CDR1 LGHDT, CDR2 YNNKEL (reference sequence). Trimming removed 0 bases from V and 2 bases from J; junction bases left unmatched: 11. The CDR3 region is CASSQDFRRAGVTDTQYF. CDR3 coding DNA: TGTGCCAGCAGCCAAGATTTTAGGCGCGCGGGGGTCACAGATACGCAGTATTTT.

This clonotype was counted a few times. V gene TRBV11-2 combines with J gene TRBJ2-5; 7 bases are shared with TRBD2. Germline V gene sequence: CDR1 SGHAT, CDR2 FQNNGV. The CDR3 runs to 14 residues. V shed 3 bases, J shed 3 bases, and the junction held 4 bases outside the gene matches. CDR3 DNA: TGTGCCAGCAGCTTTCTCCTAGCGGAAGAGACCCAGTACTTC. This encodes CASSFLLAEETQYF.

The sample holds a few counts of this clonotype. The chain has TRBV10-3 and TRBJ1-2; TRBD1 agrees at 10 bases. Germline CDR1 and CDR2: ENHRY and SYGVKD. The CDR3 runs 15 residues. V shed 3 bases and J 4 bases; nucleotides not matched to a gene: 5. CDR3 residues: CAISDWDRGTYGYTF. The DNA of the CDR3 is TGTGCCATCAGTGATTGGGACAGGGGTACCTATGGCTACACCTTC.

This clonotype was detected a few times. The CDR3 bases are TGTGCCAGCAGTGAAGCGCTTATTGGGGCCAACGTCCTGACTTTC. This codes for CASSEALIGANVLTF. The chain carries TRBV2 and TRBJ2-6, with no clear D. The CDR3 runs to 15 residues. CDR1 and CDR2 (germline): SNHLY, FYNNEI. Trimming removed 0 bases at V and 3 bases at J, with 6 bases between.

The rearrangement joins TRBV10-3 to TRBJ2-5; 10 nucleotides line up with TRBD1. The germline V gene encodes CDR1 ENHRY and CDR2 SYGVKD. CDR3 size: 13 residues. V was clipped by 6 bases and J by 4 bases; unmatched bases: 2. The CDR3 DNA reads as TGTGCCATCAGGGGACAGGGGCCAGAGACCCAGTACTTC. Translating gives CAIRGQGPETQYF.

This clonotype occurred a few times. The J gene is TRBJ1-1, the V gene TRBV20-1; D is unclear. The CDR3 sequence is 13 residues long. CDR1 and CDR2 (germline): DFQATT, SNEGSKA (reference sequence). V gave up 3 bases and J gave up 1 base, with 9 bases separating them. The CDR3 nucleotides are TGCAGTGCTAGCGTCGACTGGAACACTGAAGCTTTCTTT. Translating gives CSASVDWNTEAFF.

This chain uses TRBV12-3 or TRBV12-4 with TRBJ2-5; D unclear. There are 12 residues in the CDR3. Deletions cut 3 bases from V and 6 bases from J, with 8 bases between. The CDR3, as DNA: TGTGCCAGCAGTTTTCGGGTGCAGACCCAGTACTTC. Translation gives CASSFRVQTQYF.

The chain links TRBV5-1 to TRBJ2-1; TRBD2 might be the D (6 bases). V was clipped by 4 bases and J by 7 bases, with 9 bases between them. Per the germline V gene, CDR1 is SGHRS and CDR2 is YFSETQ. This CDR3 is 12 amino acids long. DNA for the CDR3: TGCGCCAGCAGCAAGGGAGGTAATGAGCAGTTCTTC. Translating it yields CASSKGGNEQFF.

This clonotype was detected only a few times. The chain carries TRBV12-3 or TRBV12-4 and TRBJ2-5; TRBD2 might be the D (7 bases). The CDR3 contains 14 residues. V lost 4 bases and J 5 bases, leaving 14 bases between the germline ends. CDR3 nucleotide sequence: TGTGCCAGCAGTTGGGGGGGGCGAGGGGAGACCCAGTACTTC. This sequence encodes CASSWGGRGETQYF.

The rearrangement links TRBV6-4 to TRBJ2-3, with 8 bases that match TRBD2. The ends lost 4 bases at V and 1 base at J; junction bases unmatched: 16. The CDR3 covers 19 residues. CDR1 is MRHNA and CDR2 is SNTAGT in the germline V gene. The CDR3 spells CASSAPGRLAGSGTDTQYF. CDR3 DNA: TGTGCCAGCAGTGCTCCGGGACGGTTAGCGGGGTCCGGCACAGATACGCAGTATTTT.

This clonotype was observed a few times. This chain joins TRBV18 and TRBJ2-7, with TRBD1 matching 8 bases. CDR3 length equals 14 residues. J lost 4 bases, V lost 4 bases, and 6 bases had no gene match. Germline CDR1 reads KGHSH; CDR2 reads LQKENI. Here the CDR3 reads CASSQGTGDYEQYF. As DNA, the CDR3 is TGTGCCAGCTCACAGGGGACAGGAGATTACGAGCAGTACTTC.

V and J are TRBV5-4 and TRBJ1-1; D is uncertain. V was shortened by 2 bases and J by 6 bases, with 14 bases between the two germline ends. The germline V gene encodes CDR1 SGHNT and CDR2 YYREEE (reference sequence). The CDR3 is 14 amino acids. This CDR3 is CASSFYSSVAEAFF. The CDR3 nucleotides read TGTGCCAGCAGCTTTTATTCTTCGGTGGCTGAAGCTTTCTTT.

This clonotype was counted ten times or more. The chain joins TRBV6-5 to TRBJ1-2; 7 bases fit TRBD1. CDR1 MNHEY and CDR2 SVGAGI come from the germline V gene. Trimming took 4 bases from V and 8 from J; bases not matched to a gene: 16. The CDR3 totals 16 residues. CDR3 residues: CASSSPATGRYGGYTF. Written as DNA, the CDR3 is TGTGCCAGCAGTTCCCCCGCGACAGGGCGGTACGGAGGCTACACCTTC.

This clonotype was detected only a few times. This chain connects TRBV18 to TRBJ2-1; TRBD1 matches 9 bases. Germline values: CDR1 KGHSH, CDR2 LQKENI. This CDR3 contains 21 residues. V shed 4 bases, J shed 0 bases, and the junction held 19 bases outside the gene matches. The chain's CDR3 is CASSRNAPGQGSGYSYNEQFF. The CDR3 DNA reads TGTGCCAGCTCACGGAATGCTCCGGGACAGGGAAGTGGGTACTCCTACAATGAGCAGTTCTTC. Full variable domain (remainder filled in from reference TRBV18 and TRBJ2-1): NAGVMQNPRHLVRRRGQEARLRCSPMKGHSHVYWYRQLPEEGLKFMVYLQKENIIDESGMPKERFSAEFPKEGPSILRIQQVVRGDSAAYFCASSRNAPGQGSGYSYNEQFFGPGTRLTVL.